These 23 T cell receptor beta chains were sequenced from one sample in a study of resident and recirculating memory T cells in vitiligo. Sequenced by immunoSEQ multiplex PCR; TCRdb stores in-frame clones only, minus some. Among about 42,000 clones, around 90% were seen once, and the ten largest hold about 4.5%. The sample taken for sequencing was blood. These receptor sequences come from a male donor with vitiligo.

This chain connects TRBV14 to TRBJ1-1; TRBD1 might be the D (6 bases). The V and J ends lost 4 bases and 5 bases respectively, with 17 bases between them. From germline, CDR1 is SGHDN and CDR2 FVKESK. The CDR3 loop spans 15 amino acids. The CDR3 bases are TGTGCCAGCAGCCCATTGCTGACAGGCTGGACTGAAGCTTTCTTT. It encodes CASSPLLTGWTEAFF.

This rearrangement joins TRBV20-1 to TRBJ2-7; no firm D call. V was cut by 7 bases and J by 3 bases, with 10 bases left in between. CDR3 length equals 11 residues. CDR1 and CDR2 from the germline V gene are DFQATT and SNEGSKA (reference sequence). The DNA of the CDR3 is TGCAGTGTCCCGGTGGTCTACGAGCAGTACTTC. Protein product: CSVPVVYEQYF.

The chain carries TRBV15 and TRBJ1-2, with TRBD1 identical over 10 bases. This CDR3 spans 14 amino acids. V was clipped by 3 bases and J by 6 bases; unmatched bases: 4. The germline CDR1 and CDR2 sequences are LNHNV and YYDKDF (reference sequence). The CDR3 loop reads CATSSDRGLDGYTF. The CDR3 bases are TGTGCCACCAGCAGTGACAGGGGGCTTGATGGCTACACCTTC. Together with reference TRBV15 and TRBJ1-2, the CDR3 gives the full variable domain: DAMVIQNPRYQVTQFGKPVTLSCSQTLNHNVMYWYQQKSSQAPKLLFHYYDKDFNNEADTPDNFQSRRPNTSFCFLDIRSPGLGDTAMYLCATSSDRGLDGYTFGSGTRLTVV.

V gene TRBV5-1 combines with J gene TRBJ1-1, with 7 bases identical to TRBD1. The CDR3 consists of 15 residues. Germline V gives CDR1 SGHRS, CDR2 YFSETQ. After removal of 0 bases from V and 6 bases from J, the junction contained 8 bases not matched to a gene. The CDR3 loop is CASSLAARGKAEAFF. CDR3 nucleotides: TGCGCCAGCAGCTTGGCGGCCAGGGGGAAAGCTGAAGCTTTCTTT.

The chain has TRBV25-1 and TRBJ1-1; possibly TRBD1 for D (5 bases). Between the trimmed V and J ends, which lost 8 bases and 4 bases, there was a span of 8 bases. CDR1 and CDR2 (germline): MGHDK, SYGVNS. The CDR3 has 11 amino acids. CDR3 loop: CASWGVTEAFF. The CDR3 nucleotides read TGTGCCAGCTGGGGGGTCACTGAAGCTTTCTTT.

With regard to this clone: One junction end does not reproduce the germline sequence, and a read error may be involved. The chain carries TRBV5-5 and TRBJ2-5; tentative D call: TRBD1 (6 bases). CDR3 length equals 13 residues. Germline V gene data show CDR1 as SGHKS and CDR2 as YYEKEE (reference sequence). The CDR3 DNA reads as TGTGCCAGCAGTTTGGACAGTCGGCAGACCCAGTACTTC. It encodes CASSLDSRQTQYF.

This clone was counted a single time. The chain is built from TRBV4-1 and TRBJ2-3, with D unclear. CDR1 is MGHRA, CDR2 YSYEKL, per germline. The CDR3 extends over 13 amino acids. Trimming took 9 bases from V and 3 from J, leaving 13 bases between them. CDR3 sequence reads: CASSGLKTDTQYF. The CDR3 DNA sequence: TGCGCCAGTTCAGGCCTTAAGACAGATACGCAGTATTTT.

The chain recombines TRBV27 with TRBJ1-2; D unresolved. CDR1 is MNHEY and CDR2 is SMNVEV in the germline V gene (reference sequence). This CDR3 region has 14 residues. V was cut by 8 bases and J by 0 bases, with 13 bases left in between. The chain's CDR3 is CASATFGANYGYTF. CDR3 DNA sequence: TGTGCCAGCGCCACTTTCGGAGCTAACTATGGCTACACCTTC.

The J gene is TRBJ2-7, the V gene TRBV7-2, with a possible D match to TRBD1 (5 bases). This CDR3 has 15 residues. Germline CDR1 and CDR2: SGHTA and FQGNSA. Trimming took off 0 bases at V and 0 bases at J, with 9 bases between the two ends. CDR3 nucleotide sequence: TGTGCCAGCAGCTTAGCACAGGTTCCCTCCTACGAGCAGTACTTC. Translated, it gives CASSLAQVPSYEQYF.

This clone was seen a single time. V is TRBV5-4 and J is TRBJ2-3, with TRBD2 identical over 8 bases. V lost 3 bases to trimming and J lost 3 bases; unmatched junction nucleotides: 6. The CDR3 is 15 amino acids. Germline CDR1 reads SGHNT; CDR2 reads YYREEE (reference sequence). CDR3 sequence reads: CASSSGGLATDTQYF. CDR3 coding DNA: TGTGCCAGCAGCTCGGGGGGGCTAGCAACAGATACGCAGTATTTT.

This CDR3 is CASSLSLATGELFF. In nucleotides, the CDR3 is TGTGCCAGCAGCTTATCTCTGGCAACCGGGGAGCTGTTTTTT. The chain uses TRBV7-7 and TRBJ2-2; D is undetermined. CDR3 length: 14 amino acids. The germline gives CDR1 SSHAT, CDR2 FNYEAQ (reference sequence). Trimming removed 2 bases at V and 5 bases at J, with 9 bases between.

The gene calls are TRBV7-9 and TRBJ1-1, with 7 bases matching TRBD1. The germline V gene encodes CDR1 SEHNR and CDR2 FQNEAQ (reference sequence). The CDR3 extends over 13 amino acids. J was trimmed by 7 bases and V by 7 bases; bases with no gene match: 9. Here the CDR3 reads CASILTGKYEAFF. The CDR3 DNA is TGTGCCAGCATCCTGACAGGGAAGTATGAAGCTTTCTTT.

The chain links TRBV27 to TRBJ1-2; TRBD1 aligns across 7 bases. The CDR3 sequence is 13 residues long. Germline trimming cut 5 bases from V and 6 bases from J; bases unmatched to any gene: 6. Germline V CDR1 and CDR2: MNHEY, SMNVEV (reference sequence). The CDR3 DNA is TGTGCCAGCAGTGGACAGGCTCTTCATGGCTACACCTTC. It yields the protein CASSGQALHGYTF.

This CDR3 reads CASSLYGAEGTGELFF. In nucleotides, the CDR3 is TGCGCCAGCAGCTTGTACGGGGCGGAGGGGACCGGGGAGCTGTTTTTT. This chain connects TRBV5-1 to TRBJ2-2; the D gene is possibly TRBD2 (6 bases). V lost 1 base and J lost 5, with 15 bases in between. Germline CDR1 reads SGHRS; CDR2 reads YFSETQ. The CDR3 has 16 residues. The full variable domain, completed using reference TRBV5-1 and TRBJ2-2, is KAGVTQTPRYLIKTRGQQVTLSCSPISGHRSVSWYQQTPGQGLQFLFEYFSETQRNKGNFPGRFSGRQFSNSRSEMNVSTLELGDSALYLCASSLYGAEGTGELFFGEGSRLTVL.

The V and J genes are TRBV9 and TRBJ2-3; D is ambiguous. Germline values: CDR1 SGDLS, CDR2 YYNGEE. This CDR3 comprises 12 residues. V gave up 3 bases and J gave up 8 bases, with 10 bases separating them. As DNA, the CDR3 is TGTGCCAGCAGCGCTTCCCCCGGTACGCAGTATTTT. Translation: CASSASPGTQYF.

The chain links TRBV19 to TRBJ2-2; 9 positions agree with TRBD1. The CDR3 runs 13 residues. Germline CDR1 reads LNHDA; CDR2 reads SQIVND (reference sequence). The V segment lost 11 bases and the J segment 1 base; nucleotides outside the gene matches: 2. The CDR3 region is CASDRGNTGELFF. CDR3 DNA: TGTGCCTCGGACAGGGGGAACACCGGGGAGCTGTTTTTT.

The chain joins TRBV27 to TRBJ1-2, with D hard to call. V was trimmed by 3 bases and J by 0 bases, leaving 8 bases between them. The germline gives CDR1 MNHEY, CDR2 SMNVEV (reference sequence). There are 14 residues in the CDR3. The CDR3 nucleotides read TGTGCCAGCAGTTTTACCAGGTCTAACTATGGCTACACCTTC. This encodes CASSFTRSNYGYTF.

This clone came up once. The chain joins TRBV7-2 to TRBJ2-3, with D perhaps TRBD1 (5 bases). Germline loops: CDR1 SGHTA, CDR2 FQGNSA. The CDR3 length is 13 residues. V was pared by 5 bases and J by 4 bases, with 10 bases between. CDR3 amino acids: CASSGQGADTQYF. CDR3 coding DNA: TGTGCCAGCAGCGGCCAGGGCGCAGATACGCAGTATTTT.

This clone was seen a single time. The chain joins TRBV15 to TRBJ2-3; D not resolved. V was trimmed by 0 bases and J by 2 bases, leaving 9 bases between them. Looked up from germline, CDR1 is LNHNV and CDR2 is YYDKDF (reference sequence). This CDR3 region has 15 residues. CDR3 DNA sequence: TGTGCCACCAGCAGAGATGCCAGAAACACAGATACGCAGTATTTT. Its protein is CATSRDARNTDTQYF. Full variable domain (outside the CDR3, taken from reference TRBV15 and TRBJ2-3): DAMVIQNPRYQVTQFGKPVTLSCSQTLNHNVMYWYQQKSSQAPKLLFHYYDKDFNNEADTPDNFQSRRPNTSFCFLDIRSPGLGDTAMYLCATSRDARNTDTQYFGPGTRLTVL.

The rearrangement uses TRBV5-1 and TRBJ1-1; 9 bases line up with TRBD1. The CDR3 has 16 amino acids. Trimming took 0 bases from V and 0 from J; bases not matched to a gene: 3. The germline CDR1 and CDR2 sequences are SGHRS and YFSETQ. CDR3 DNA: TGCGCCAGCAGCTTGGGGACAGGGGTAATGAACACTGAAGCTTTCTTT. It is translated as CASSLGTGVMNTEAFF.

The chain is built from TRBV6-5 and TRBJ1-5; tentative D call: TRBD1 (5 bases). V was clipped by 6 bases and J by 6 bases, with 12 bases between them. CDR3 length: 13 amino acids. The germline gives CDR1 MNHEY, CDR2 SVGAGI. As DNA, the CDR3 is TGTGCCAGCAGCCCTCAGGGCCCTCAGCCCCAGCATTTT. Translated: CASSPQGPQPQHF.

The V gene is TRBV11-2, the J gene TRBJ2-3; TRBD2 aligns across 8 bases. The CDR3 spans 16 residues. Germline V CDR1 and CDR2: SGHAT, FQNNGV. J gave up 6 bases and V 5 bases, and 13 bases lay outside the gene matches. The CDR3 region has the DNA TGTGCCAGCAGCCCAGAGACTAGCGCTCGTTGGGATACGCAGTATTTT. Translated: CASSPETSARWDTQYF.

The chain employs TRBV5-6 and TRBJ1-2; 7 bases match TRBD1. Trimming took 4 bases from V and 0 from J; bases not matched to a gene: 9. CDR1 is SGHDT, CDR2 YYEEEE, per germline. The CDR3 is made up of 16 amino acids. Here the CDR3 DNA reads TGTGCCAGCAGCAATCAAGACAGGGAATCTAACTATGGCTACACCTTC. Residues: CASSNQDRESNYGYTF.